A single sample is the source of the 19 T cell receptor beta chains below, sequenced in a study of T-cell reconstitution after alpha-beta-depleted transplantation in children. Unique molecular identifiers were incorporated during preparation of the TCRbeta library. TCRdb called the PCR reads again in MiXCR, with one record for every CDR3 protein. The table shows 90,000 to 100,000 distinct CDR3 sequences, with 10% to 15% occurring only once. The material sequenced was PBMCs from the stem cell graft donor, taken from the stem cell graft. The source is a human donor who donated a stem cell graft to a child with inherited bone marrow failure.

There are a few counts of this clonotype. The CDR3 DNA is TGCGCCAGCAGCCTTGACCGGGACCCTACGGGGTCCGAGCAGTACTTC. Translation gives CASSLDRDPTGSEQYF. The chain uses TRBV4-3 and TRBJ2-7; D may match TRBD1 or TRBD2 (5 bases each). This CDR3 spans 16 amino acids. Germline values: CDR1 LGHNA, CDR2 YSLEER. Between the trimmed V and J ends, which lost 4 bases and 6 bases, there was a span of 22 bases.

This clonotype was observed at least ten times. The J gene is TRBJ2-1, the V gene TRBV7-9, with D maybe TRBD1 (6 bases). Germline loops: CDR1 SEHNR, CDR2 FQNEAQ (reference sequence). The V and J ends lost 5 bases and 2 bases respectively, with 10 bases between them. The CDR3 length is 14 residues. The CDR3 region has the DNA TGTGCCAGCAGCCTTAGGGACACCTACAATGAGCAGTTCTTC. Amino acid sequence: CASSLRDTYNEQFF.

This clonotype has ten or more counts. The rearrangement joins TRBV2 to TRBJ1-5; D may be TRBD1 (5 bases). The V gene lost 4 bases and the J gene lost 5 bases, with 9 bases spanning the gap. Germline V gene lookup returns CDR1 SNHLY and CDR2 FYNNEI. The CDR3 sequence is 13 residues long. This CDR3 reads CASSVQADQPQHF. CDR3 nucleotides: TGTGCCAGCAGTGTACAGGCCGATCAGCCCCAGCATTTT.

This clonotype was recorded at least ten times. The rearrangement joins TRBV20-1 to TRBJ2-7; D perhaps matches TRBD1 (6 bases). Germline V gene data show CDR1 as DFQATT and CDR2 as SNEGSKA (reference sequence). This CDR3 contains 15 residues. V was cut by 0 bases and J by 2 bases, with 14 bases left in between. The CDR3 DNA is TGCAGTGCTAGAGATTTTCAGGGGCCTACCTACGAGCAGTACTTC. Protein product: CSARDFQGPTYEQYF.

In this sample, this clonotype turned up many times. The V and J genes are TRBV4-3 and TRBJ2-3; no firm D call. The CDR3 is 15 residues long. V was trimmed by 1 base and J by 0 bases, leaving 8 bases between them. The germline V gene encodes CDR1 LGHNA and CDR2 YSLEER. The CDR3 nucleotides read TGCGCCAGCAGCCAAGTACTTACTAGCACAGATACGCAGTATTTT. Protein sequence: CASSQVLTSTDTQYF.

This clonotype has ten or more counts. This sequence joins TRBV5-1 and TRBJ1-1; D might be TRBD1 (5 bases). There are 15 residues in the CDR3. The germline V gene has CDR1 SGHRS and CDR2 YFSETQ. Trimming removed 0 bases from V and 5 bases from J, with 14 bases in between. CDR3 coding DNA: TGCGCCAGCAGCTTGGCCCCCGGCCCAGGGACTGAAGCTTTCTTT. Translation: CASSLAPGPGTEAFF.

On this clonotype: At one end the junction does not follow the germline gene, possibly because of a read error. The genes are TRBV5-6 and TRBJ2-7, with D perhaps matching TRBD1 or TRBD2 (5 bases each). This CDR3 is 12 amino acids long. Germline V CDR1 and CDR2: SGHDT, YYEEEE. This CDR3 is CASSPGPYEQHF. The CDR3 DNA is TGTGCCAGCAGCCCGGGGCCATACGAGCAGCACTTC.

This clonotype came up many times. The rearrangement joins TRBV5-1 to TRBJ2-3, with D perhaps TRBD1 (6 bases). The CDR3 consists of 12 residues. Germline CDR1 is SGHRS and CDR2 is YFSETQ. V lost 2 bases and J lost 5, with 6 bases in between. The CDR3 sequence: CASSLGGDTQYF. The CDR3 DNA reads as TGCGCCAGCAGCTTAGGGGGAGATACGCAGTATTTT.

This clonotype was recorded at least ten times. The V call is TRBV27, the J call TRBJ1-5; D remains ambiguous. The CDR3 sequence is 15 residues long. Per germline, CDR1 MNHEY and CDR2 SMNVEV (reference sequence). V was pared by 9 bases and J by 5 bases, with 20 bases between. CDR3 in amino acids: CASSPWEGSDQPQHF. CDR3 sequence (DNA): TGTGCCAGTTCCCCTTGGGAGGGATCGGATCAGCCCCAGCATTTT.

This clonotype was counted only a few times. The J gene is TRBJ1-1, the V gene TRBV7-9; 7 bases map to TRBD1. This CDR3 contains 14 residues. CDR1 and CDR2 (germline): SEHNR, FQNEAQ (reference sequence). V was pared by 2 bases and J by 3 bases, with 3 bases of the junction left unmatched. CDR3 region: CASSLRGLDTEAFF. The DNA of the CDR3 is TGTGCCAGCAGCTTAAGGGGGCTTGACACTGAAGCTTTCTTT. Full variable domain (rest looked up from reference TRBV7-9 and TRBJ1-1): DTGVSQNPRHKITKRGQNVTFRCDPISEHNRLYWYRQTLGQGPEFLTYFQNEAQLEKSRLLSDRFSAERPKGSFSTLEIQRTEQGDSAMYLCASSLRGLDTEAFFGQGTRLTVV.

The chain carries TRBV21-1 and TRBJ2-7; the D call of TRBD1 is as the table states it, not checked on the DNA. TRBV21-1 is a pseudogene segment. The CDR3 consists of 17 residues. The DNA of the CDR3 is TGTGCCAGCAGCAAAACCCACCGGTTGGGGGTAGAGTACGAGCAGTACTTC. Its protein product is CASSKTHRLGVEYEQYF.

This clonotype has ten or more counts. The chain couples TRBV3-1 to TRBJ2-7; 13 nucleotides agree with TRBD2. V lost 2 bases to trimming and J lost 0 bases; unmatched junction nucleotides: 4. Germline assignment: CDR1 LGHDT and CDR2 YNNKEL (reference sequence). This CDR3 region has 17 residues. The CDR3 protein is CASSQPGLAGSSYEQYF. The CDR3 bases are TGTGCCAGCAGCCAACCGGGACTAGCGGGGAGCTCCTACGAGCAGTACTTC.

This clonotype was picked up many times. This chain joins TRBV3-1 and TRBJ2-1; 7 bases match TRBD1. This CDR3 region has 15 residues. The V segment lost 4 bases and the J segment 7 bases; nucleotides outside the gene matches: 10. Germline loops: CDR1 LGHDT, CDR2 YNNKEL (reference sequence). The CDR3 region has the DNA TGTGCCAGCAGCCGAAAAGGGGGCAGGGATAATGAGCAGTTCTTC. Translating it yields CASSRKGGRDNEQFF.

This clonotype appeared once. The chain carries TRBV20-1 and TRBJ1-5; D call uncertain. V lost 0 bases, J lost 3 bases, and 12 bases lay in between. The germline V gene has CDR1 DFQATT and CDR2 SNEGSKA (reference sequence). This CDR3 contains 15 residues. This CDR3 is CSARDSLTVNQPQHF. The CDR3 DNA reads as TGCAGTGCTAGAGATTCCTTGACGGTCAATCAGCCCCAGCATTTT.

This clonotype was found many times. The chain is built from TRBV20-1 and TRBJ1-5; possibly TRBD1 for D (6 bases). V was cut by 0 bases and J by 4 bases, with 16 bases left in between. The CDR3 runs 16 residues. In germline, CDR1 is DFQATT, CDR2 SNEGSKA (reference sequence). CDR3 bases: TGCAGTGCTAGAGATCGGGCAGGGGCGACAAATCAGCCCCAGCATTTT. Amino acids: CSARDRAGATNQPQHF.

This clonotype was counted between two and nine times. The V gene is TRBV6-4, the J gene TRBJ1-1; 9 bases fit TRBD1. The CDR3 runs 14 residues. The V segment lost 6 bases and the J segment 7 bases; nucleotides outside the gene matches: 9. Germline-derived CDR1 and CDR2 are MRHNA and SNTAGT. The CDR3 protein is CASRDRGRPLEAFF. CDR3 nucleotides: TGTGCCAGCAGGGACAGGGGTCGACCACTTGAAGCTTTCTTT.

This clonotype was observed at least ten times. The chain recombines TRBV27 with TRBJ2-4; D remains unclear. V lost 0 bases and J lost 1, with 10 bases in between. The CDR3 has 16 amino acids. CDR1 MNHEY and CDR2 SMNVEV come from the germline V gene (reference sequence). The CDR3 region has the DNA TGTGCCAGCAGTTTATCGGGCTTTCCGGCCAAAAACATTCAGTACTTC. Its translation is CASSLSGFPAKNIQYF.

This clonotype has ten or more counts. V gene TRBV7-9 combines with J gene TRBJ2-2; 8 nucleotides agree with TRBD2. The CDR3 length is 16 residues. Germline-derived CDR1 and CDR2 are SEHNR and FQNEAQ (reference sequence). V dropped 3 bases and J dropped 0; count of bases not matched to a gene: 3. CDR3 nucleotides: TGTGCCAGCAGCTTCGGTAGCGGGGCGAACACCGGGGAGCTGTTTTTT. This translates into CASSFGSGANTGELFF. Supplemented by reference TRBV7-9 and TRBJ2-2, the full variable domain reads DTGVSQNPRHKITKRGQNVTFRCDPISEHNRLYWYRQTLGQGPEFLTYFQNEAQLEKSRLLSDRFSAERPKGSFSTLEIQRTEQGDSAMYLCASSFGSGANTGELFFGEGSRLTVL.

The table lists this clonotype with a few counts. The rearrangement links TRBV27 to TRBJ1-2, with D unresolved. Germline lookup yields CDR1 MNHEY and CDR2 SMNVEV (reference sequence). V lost 5 bases and J 4 bases, leaving 14 bases between the germline ends. There are 14 residues in the CDR3. CDR3 sequence (DNA): TGTGCCAGCAGTCGCAGCGGGGAGATCTATGGCTACACCTTC. This translates into CASSRSGEIYGYTF.